These 10 T cell receptor beta chains were sequenced from one sample in a study of patients and donors after allogeneic stem cell transplantation. TCRdb redid the calling of the RT-PCR reads with MiXCR, one entry per CDR3 protein. The repertoire holds about a million distinct CDR3 sequences, more than 15% seen once, with about 6% in the top ten. Input material: blood, either unsorted or a sorted T cell fraction (not recorded which). The receptors derive from a human donor who was either an allogeneic HSCT recipient or a stem cell or donor lymphocyte infusion donor (not recorded which). It is not recorded whose cells these are; they may come from a transplant donor.

This clonotype was detected only a few times. This chain links TRBV5-1 with TRBJ2-7; TRBD1 matches at 9 bases. The V gene's germline CDR1 is SGHRS and CDR2 YFSETQ. The CDR3 spans 14 residues. J was trimmed by 7 bases and V by 0 bases; bases with no gene match: 5. The CDR3 region is CASSLETGGGEQYF. The DNA for the CDR3 is TGCGCCAGCAGCTTGGAGACAGGGGGTGGGGAGCAGTACTTC.

This clonotype was found a few times. The chain carries TRBV10-3 and TRBJ2-3, with 12 bases matching TRBD2. J was trimmed by 3 bases and V by 9 bases; bases with no gene match: 10. Germline V lookup: CDR1 ENHRY, CDR2 SYGVKD. This CDR3 region has 16 residues. This CDR3 is CAIGASGGELTDTQYF. CDR3 nucleotide sequence: TGTGCCATTGGGGCTAGCGGGGGGGAGCTTACAGATACGCAGTATTTT.

This clonotype came up a few times. The J gene is TRBJ2-7, the V gene TRBV12-3 or TRBV12-4, with D perhaps TRBD1 (6 bases). Trimming removed 3 bases at V and 0 bases at J, with 18 bases between. This CDR3 is 17 amino acids long. CDR3 in amino acids: CASSLWPRDTPSYEQYF. In DNA form, the CDR3 reads TGTGCCAGCAGTTTGTGGCCCCGGGACACCCCCTCCTACGAGCAGTACTTC.

J is TRBJ2-5 and V is TRBV12-3 or TRBV12-4; a possible D gene is TRBD2 (6 bases). The CDR3 sequence is 15 residues long. V lost 4 bases and J 5 bases, leaving 17 bases between the germline ends. Here the CDR3 DNA reads TGTGCCAGCAGTTCCTCCCGGGAGCTATGGGAGACCCAGTACTTC. Translation gives CASSSSRELWETQYF.

This chain links TRBV6-1 with TRBJ2-1; 13 bases align to TRBD2. The junction had 5 bases not matched to a gene; V was cut back by 10 bases and J by 5 bases. Per the germline V gene, CDR1 is MNHNS and CDR2 is SASEGT. This CDR3 is 14 amino acids long. CDR3 sequence reads: CATSGLAGNNEQFF. The DNA for the CDR3 is TGTGCCACTTCGGGACTAGCGGGGAACAATGAGCAGTTCTTC.

V is TRBV20-1 and J is TRBJ2-7; weak D call: TRBD2 (5 bases). V was clipped by 6 bases and J by 3 bases, with 21 bases between them. CDR3 length: 15 residues. The germline CDR1 and CDR2 sequences are DFQATT and SNEGSKA (reference sequence). In DNA, the CDR3 is TGCAGTGCCGGGGTAGTTGGTATCCCGGTCTACGAGCAGTACTTC. Protein: CSAGVVGIPVYEQYF.

This clonotype was recorded a few times. This sequence joins TRBV15 and TRBJ2-5, with 9 bases aligning to TRBD2. V trimming: 5 bases; J trimming: 4 bases; junction bases outside the gene matches: 11. This CDR3 region has 16 residues. Germline V gene sequence: CDR1 LNHNV, CDR2 YYDKDF (reference sequence). The CDR3 region is CATSGGGTSLPETQYF. The CDR3 DNA reads TGTGCCACCAGCGGAGGAGGGACTAGCCTGCCAGAGACCCAGTACTTC.

The V call is TRBV20-1, the J call TRBJ2-1, with 10 bases aligning to TRBD2. The CDR3 has 15 residues. Germline values: CDR1 DFQATT, CDR2 SNEGSKA (reference sequence). With V trimmed by 3 bases and J by 7 bases, 9 bases remained unmatched. The CDR3 sequence: CSARTSGYGANEQFF. The CDR3 DNA reads TGCAGTGCTAGGACTAGCGGGTATGGGGCGAATGAGCAGTTCTTC.

This clonotype has at least ten counts. The chain employs TRBV5-1 and TRBJ1-1, with no clear D. This CDR3 contains 14 residues. Germline V gives CDR1 SGHRS, CDR2 YFSETQ. The ends were cut back, 0 bases at V and 4 bases at J, with 10 bases in the middle. CDR3 nucleotides: TGCGCCAGCAGCTTGGCCTGGGGTTCCACTGAAGCTTTCTTT. As protein: CASSLAWGSTEAFF.

This clonotype came up a few times. The chain couples TRBV9 to TRBJ2-2, with TRBD1 matching 9 bases. This CDR3 contains 15 residues. After removal of 3 bases from V and 6 bases from J, the junction contained 6 bases not matched to a gene. In germline, CDR1 is SGDLS, CDR2 YYNGEE. CDR3 residues: CASSEGDREPGELFF. The CDR3 nucleotides read TGTGCCAGCAGCGAGGGGGACAGGGAGCCCGGGGAGCTGTTTTTT.